These 29 T cell receptor beta chains share one sample of origin, sequenced in a study of beta chain features in type 1 diabetes. Regarding the study as a whole: Within each of all four CD4+ subsets, Type 1 diabetes patients had TCRB CDR3s that were moderately but significantly shorter.

Their specific antigens are unknown. The sequenced template was cDNA made from the entire isolated RNA. Assay used: immunoSEQ multiplex PCR; TCRdb lists only in-frame clones, some missing. Of approximately 270,000 clones listed, more than 13% are singletons. Source material: naive CD4+ T cells from blood. These receptors were collected from a man aged 30 to 39 with type 1 diabetes.

V usage is TRBV7-9 and J usage is TRBJ2-7; D is perhaps TRBD1 (6 bases). The V gene lost 3 bases and the J gene lost 1 base, with 22 bases spanning the gap. This CDR3 is built from 18 residues. Per germline, CDR1 SEHNR and CDR2 FQNEAQ (reference sequence). CDR3 in amino acids: CASSFGAPHERGSYEQYF. The CDR3 DNA reads TGTGCCAGCAGCTTCGGGGCCCCACACGAAAGGGGGTCCTACGAGCAGTACTTC.

This clone appeared a few times. This sequence joins TRBV15 and TRBJ2-7; possible D gene TRBD1, 5 bases. The CDR3 loop spans 13 amino acids. Trimming took 5 bases from V and 6 from J, leaving 14 bases between them. Germline V lookup: CDR1 LNHNV, CDR2 YYDKDF (reference sequence). The CDR3 is CATSGRQGSEQYF. As DNA, the CDR3 is TGTGCCACCAGCGGTCGTCAGGGAAGCGAGCAGTACTTC.

The CDR3 reads CAISGGQTRGEQFF. The DNA of the CDR3 is TGTGCCATAAGCGGGGGTCAAACACGGGGTGAGCAGTTCTTC. The gene calls are TRBV28 and TRBJ2-1; 8 nucleotides align to TRBD2. V trimming: 10 bases; J trimming: 9 bases; junction bases outside the gene matches: 14. The CDR3 has 14 amino acids. CDR1 is MDHEN and CDR2 is SYDVKM in the germline V gene.

This clone has only a few counts. Other DNA sequences in the sample encode the same CDR3. As DNA, the CDR3 is TGCAGCGGCGGACAGGGTTTCTACGAGCAGTACTTC. This sequence encodes CSGGQGFYEQYF. This chain joins TRBV29-1 and TRBJ2-7, with TRBD1 matching over 8 bases. The V segment lost 7 bases and the J segment 3 bases; nucleotides outside the gene matches: 5. CDR1 is SQVTM and CDR2 is ANQGSEA in the germline V gene. The CDR3 covers 12 residues.

The table lists this clone with a few counts. V gene TRBV28 combines with J gene TRBJ2-7, with 11 bases identical to TRBD1. Germline CDR1 and CDR2: MDHEN and SYDVKM. With V trimmed by 4 bases and J by 2 bases, 7 bases remained unmatched. The CDR3 consists of 16 residues. CDR3 protein: CASSSAGTGGTYEQYF. The CDR3 nucleotides are TGTGCCAGCAGTTCTGCTGGGACAGGGGGGACCTACGAGCAGTACTTC.

Only a few counts were recorded for this clone. This chain joins TRBV18 and TRBJ1-1, with a weak D call TRBD1 (5 bases). Trimming took 3 bases from V and 1 from J, leaving 15 bases between them. The germline V gene encodes CDR1 KGHSH and CDR2 LQKENI. This CDR3 is 16 amino acids long. The CDR3 DNA reads TGTGCCAGCTCACCTGCAGGGCCGTCACAGAACACTGAAGCTTTCTTT. It yields the protein CASSPAGPSQNTEAFF.

The chain couples TRBV7-3 to TRBJ2-1; 7 bases agree with TRBD2. The CDR3 consists of 15 residues. CDR1 is SGHTA, CDR2 FQGTGA, per germline. Losses at the gene ends were 5 bases for V and 9 bases for J; bases not matched to a gene: 13. The CDR3 sequence: CASSRVAGAVGEQFF. The CDR3, as DNA: TGTGCCAGCAGCCGAGTGGCGGGAGCCGTAGGTGAGCAGTTCTTC.

This clone was seen more than once but under ten times. The chain employs TRBV28 and TRBJ2-7; D is perhaps TRBD2 (5 bases). This CDR3 spans 16 amino acids. Trimming removed 2 bases from V and 2 bases from J, with 16 bases in between. CDR1 and CDR2 from the germline V gene are MDHEN and SYDVKM. The CDR3, as DNA: TGTGCCAGCAGTTTAACAAGCCGGGATCTTACCTACGAGCAGTACTTC. Translation: CASSLTSRDLTYEQYF.

V is TRBV9 and J is TRBJ1-4; D perhaps matches TRBD1 (5 bases). Germline V lookup: CDR1 SGDLS, CDR2 YYNGEE. The CDR3 length is 14 residues. V was cut by 4 bases and J by 7 bases, with 14 bases left in between. CDR3 nucleotide sequence: TGTGCCAGCAGCCCCGGCAGGGAGGGTGAAAAACTGTTTTTT. This sequence encodes CASSPGREGEKLFF.

The chain uses TRBV21-1 and TRBJ1-2; TRBD1 is taken as the D call from the table, unchecked against the DNA. TRBV21-1 is a pseudogene locus. The CDR3 covers 15 residues. The CDR3 is CASSKRTGDTYGYTF. CDR3 sequence (DNA): TGTGCCAGCAGCAAGAGGACAGGGGACACCTATGGCTACACCTTC.

The chain has TRBV5-4 and TRBJ1-2; D perhaps matches TRBD1 (5 bases). The germline V gene encodes CDR1 SGHNT and CDR2 YYREEE (reference sequence). CDR3 length: 15 amino acids. V was trimmed by 5 bases and J by 6 bases, leaving 20 bases between them. The CDR3 region has the DNA TGTGCCAGCAGTCACCCTGGAGGGGATTTGCATGGCTACACCTTC. Amino acids: CASSHPGGDLHGYTF.

This sequence joins TRBV28 and TRBJ1-3; D remains unclear. The germline V and J ends were trimmed by 4 bases and 0 bases, with 10 bases remaining between them. The CDR3 runs 15 residues. Germline assignment: CDR1 MDHEN and CDR2 SYDVKM. The CDR3 protein is CASSSATFSGNTIYF. In DNA, the CDR3 is TGTGCCAGCAGTTCTGCTACCTTCTCTGGAAACACCATATATTTT.

Only a few counts were recorded for this clone. The V and J genes are TRBV5-6 and TRBJ2-1, with 7 bases matching TRBD2. The CDR3 sequence is 16 residues long. Germline CDR1 SGHDT, CDR2 YYEEEE. The trim removed 4 bases at V and 5 bases at J, leaving 12 bases unmatched. The CDR3 loop reads CASSGGSSETNNEQFF. In DNA form, the CDR3 reads TGTGCCAGCAGCGGCGGGAGTTCGGAAACTAACAATGAGCAGTTCTTC.

In its sample, this clone was seen a few times. The gene calls are TRBV4-2 and TRBJ1-1; 9 nucleotides align to TRBD1. The V gene end was trimmed by 5 bases and the J gene end by 4 bases; junction bases not matched to a gene: 8. The germline CDR1 and CDR2 sequences are LGHNA and YNFKEQ. This CDR3 is built from 15 residues. CDR3 bases: TGTGCCAGCAGCTTCGACCGGGACAGGGCCACTGAAGCTTTCTTT. This codes for CASSFDRDRATEAFF.

This clone has only a few counts. This chain uses TRBV5-4 with TRBJ2-2, with TRBD1 identical over 8 bases. Trimming at V came to 3 bases and at J to 4 bases, leaving 11 bases not matched to a gene. The CDR3 loop spans 17 amino acids. Looked up from germline, CDR1 is SGHNT and CDR2 is YYREEE (reference sequence). DNA of the CDR3: TGTGCCAGCAGCTCCCAGGACAGGGTAGTAAGCACCGGGGAGCTGTTTTTT. It translates to CASSSQDRVVSTGELFF.

The chain employs TRBV9 and TRBJ2-2; possibly TRBD2 for D (5 bases). V lost 3 bases to trimming and J lost 6 bases, with 12 bases between them. From germline, CDR1 is SGDLS and CDR2 YYNGEE. The CDR3 covers 14 residues. As DNA, the CDR3 is TGTGCCAGCAGCGGCCTCGCGGGCCCCGGGGAGCTGTTTTTT. Its protein is CASSGLAGPGELFF.

Only a few counts were recorded for this clone. This chain joins TRBV14 and TRBJ1-1; D remains ambiguous. V lost 5 bases to trimming and J lost 1 base, with 8 bases between them. CDR1 SGHDN and CDR2 FVKESK come from the germline V gene. The length of the CDR3 is 13 residues. The CDR3 region is CASSSGGNTEAFF. As DNA, the CDR3 is TGTGCCAGCAGCTCAGGTGGGAACACTGAAGCTTTCTTT.

Only a few counts were recorded for this clone. The genes are TRBV29-1 and TRBJ1-4; D is uncertain. The germline V and J ends were trimmed by 4 bases and 7 bases, with 10 bases remaining between them. Germline CDR1 reads SQVTM; CDR2 reads ANQGSEA. The CDR3 totals 12 residues. For the CDR3, the DNA is TGCAGCGTTGGAGAGTGGAGTGAAAAACTGTTTTTT. Amino acid sequence: CSVGEWSEKLFF.

This rearrangement joins TRBV5-1 to TRBJ2-3; 11 nucleotides agree with TRBD2. This CDR3 has 15 amino acids. V shed 3 bases, J shed 1 base, and the junction held 1 base outside the gene matches. Germline V lookup: CDR1 SGHRS, CDR2 YFSETQ. CDR3 in amino acids: CASSWGLAGTDTQYF. The DNA of the CDR3 is TGCGCCAGCAGCTGGGGACTAGCGGGCACAGATACGCAGTATTTT.

The chain couples TRBV18 to TRBJ2-1; 9 bases align to TRBD1. The V segment lost 2 bases and the J segment 9 bases; nucleotides outside the gene matches: 5. CDR1 is KGHSH and CDR2 is LQKENI in the germline V gene. This CDR3 is built from 14 residues. Here the CDR3 DNA reads TGTGCCAGCTCACCAGGGACAGGGAAGCGTGAGCAGTTCTTC. Translated: CASSPGTGKREQFF.

The rearrangement links TRBV9 to TRBJ1-1; D call uncertain. Deletions cut 0 bases from V and 1 base from J, with 10 bases between. Germline lookup yields CDR1 SGDLS and CDR2 YYNGEE. The CDR3 contains 15 residues. CDR3 coding DNA: TGTGCCAGCAGCGTAGGAGGCAGAACGAACACTGAAGCTTTCTTT. Translating gives CASSVGGRTNTEAFF.

This clone was seen more than once but under ten times. Within the sample, other DNA sequences also encode this same CDR3. The gene calls are TRBV7-9 and TRBJ2-7; TRBD1 matches 8 bases. The CDR3 has 14 residues. CDR1 is SEHNR and CDR2 is FQNEAQ in the germline V gene (reference sequence). Trimming cost V 5 bases and J 3 bases; bases outside gene matches: 6. The DNA for the CDR3 is TGTGCCAGCAGCCCCCGACAGGGGAGCTACGAGCAGTACTTC. It encodes CASSPRQGSYEQYF.

This clone turned up a few times. The CDR3 DNA follows: TGCGCCAGCAGCCTCGAAGGCGGATATGGCGAGCAGTACTTC. Amino acids: CASSLEGGYGEQYF. The chain links TRBV4-3 to TRBJ2-7; D is unresolved. V lost 4 bases to trimming and J lost 6 bases, with 16 bases between them. Germline lookup yields CDR1 LGHNA and CDR2 YSLEER. There are 14 residues in the CDR3.

This clone was found a few times. The rearrangement joins TRBV7-2 to TRBJ1-1, with D perhaps TRBD1 (5 bases). V gave up 5 bases and J gave up 5 bases, with 18 bases separating them. Germline CDR1 SGHTA, CDR2 FQGNSA. The CDR3 contains 15 residues. In nucleotides, the CDR3 is TGTGCCAGCAGCCCCAATGGGGCAGTTTTAACTGAAGCTTTCTTT. Translation gives CASSPNGAVLTEAFF.

For the CDR3, the DNA is TGTGCCAGCAGCGTATCGACAGGGTGGGAGACCCAGTACTTC. Residues: CASSVSTGWETQYF. This chain links TRBV9 with TRBJ2-5; 7 nucleotides line up with TRBD1. Germline CDR1 is SGDLS and CDR2 is YYNGEE. The V and J ends lost 1 base and 5 bases, in that order; junction bases with no gene match: 5. The CDR3 covers 14 residues.

This clone was seen only a few times. The chain has TRBV6-6 and TRBJ2-5; no definite D call. The CDR3 is 11 amino acids. Trimming pared 5 bases from V and 2 bases from J, leaving 3 bases between. From germline, CDR1 is MNHNY and CDR2 SVGAGI (reference sequence). The CDR3 DNA reads TGTGCCAGCAGTCCACAAGAGACCCAGTACTTC. The encoded protein is CASSPQETQYF.

This clone was seen a handful of times. The V call is TRBV28, the J call TRBJ2-7; no firm D call. The V gene's germline CDR1 is MDHEN and CDR2 SYDVKM. The CDR3 is 12 residues long. Trimming cost V 5 bases and J 5 bases, with 10 bases left between them. The CDR3 reads CASSPPLNEQYF. In nucleotides, the CDR3 is TGTGCCAGCAGTCCTCCTTTAAACGAGCAGTACTTC.

The chain is built from TRBV7-3 and TRBJ2-7; D call uncertain. Per the germline V gene, CDR1 is SGHTA and CDR2 is FQGTGA. Trimming left V 5 bases short and J 0 bases short, with 14 bases between. The CDR3 covers 15 residues. The DNA of the CDR3 is TGTGCCAGCAGCAAAACCCGGGTCCCCTCCTACGAGCAGTACTTC. It codes for CASSKTRVPSYEQYF.

J is TRBJ1-5 and V is TRBV4-3; 8 positions agree with TRBD1. Germline V gene sequence: CDR1 LGHNA, CDR2 YSLEER. CDR3 size: 14 residues. Trimming cost V 1 base and J 6 bases; bases outside gene matches: 2. CDR3 sequence reads: CASSQGQGSQPQHF. The CDR3 DNA reads TGCGCCAGCAGCCAAGGACAGGGGTCTCAGCCCCAGCATTTT.